What follows are 15 T cell receptor beta chains derived from one specimen sequenced in a study of vaccination and CD4 T cells after COVID-19. The treatment here: approximately 10-day PBMC culture with coronavirus spike peptide pools or control peptides (ViraFEST assay). Their antigens remain unidentified. Scientists ran DNA taken from cultured CD4+ T cells through the Oncomine TCR Beta short-read assay for sequencing. TCRdb re-analysed the PCR reads in MiXCR, keeping a single row per CDR3 protein. The sample yields about 17,000 distinct CDR3 sequences, 55% to 75% seen once. The material sequenced was CD4+ T cells from blood, cultured in vitro. Source of these receptors: a human donor who had recovered from COVID-19.

The rearrangement links TRBV11-2 to TRBJ2-7; perhaps TRBD1 as D (6 bases). In germline, CDR1 is SGHAT, CDR2 FQNNGV. The CDR3 runs to 14 residues. Trimming stripped 1 base from V and 7 bases from J, with 14 bases between. DNA for the CDR3: TGTGCCAGCAGCTTAGTAACAGGGCTAGGGGAGCAGTACTTC. Encoded protein: CASSLVTGLGEQYF.

The chain is built from TRBV19 and TRBJ1-6; no firm D call. The CDR3 is 14 residues long. V lost 4 bases, J lost 5 bases, and 9 bases lay in between. CDR1 and CDR2 (germline): LNHDA, SQIVND (reference sequence). DNA of the CDR3: TGTGCCAGTAGTACCAGAACTAATAATTCACCCCTCCACTTT. Translated: CASSTRTNNSPLHF.

The rearrangement links TRBV11-2 to TRBJ1-1; 7 bases line up with TRBD1. The CDR3 runs 14 residues. The V gene's germline CDR1 is SGHAT and CDR2 FQNNGV. V shed 6 bases and J 11 bases; nucleotides not matched to a gene: 15. The CDR3 coding sequence is TGTGCCAGCAGAACAGGGGAGGCCAACGCCGACGCTTTCTTT. Encoded protein: CASRTGEANADAFF. Variable domain in full (rest from reference TRBV11-2 and TRBJ1-1): EAGVAQSPRYKIIEKRQSVAFWCNPISGHATLYWYQQILGQGPKLLIQFQNNGVVDDSQLPKDRFSAERLKGVDSTLKIQPAKLEDSAVYLCASRTGEANADAFFGQGTRLTVV.

CDR3 protein: CASSRGLERTQYF. The CDR3 DNA reads as TGTGCCAGTAGTAGGGGACTAGAACGGACCCAGTACTTC. The chain is built from TRBV19 and TRBJ2-5; 8 bases agree with TRBD2. Germline assignment: CDR1 LNHDA and CDR2 SQIVND (reference sequence). J lost 7 bases, V lost 4 bases, and 5 bases had no gene match. The CDR3 consists of 13 residues. The entire variable domain, with the rest obtained from reference TRBV19 and TRBJ2-5, is as follows: DGGITQSPKYLFRKEGQNVTLSCEQNLNHDAMYWYRQDPGQGLRLIYYSQIVNDFQKGDIAEGYSVSREKKESFPLTVTSAQKNPTAFYLCASSRGLERTQYFGPGTRLLVL.

The chain is built from TRBV18 and TRBJ2-2; TRBD1 might be the D (7 bases). The germline V gene encodes CDR1 KGHSH and CDR2 LQKENI. CDR3 length equals 16 residues. V was trimmed by 3 bases and J by 0 bases, leaving 11 bases between them. This CDR3 reads CASSPRGVTNTGELFF. The DNA for the CDR3 is TGTGCCAGCTCACCCAGGGGGGTTACGAACACCGGGGAGCTGTTTTTT.

The chain links TRBV7-2 to TRBJ1-1; D is unclear. V was pared by 4 bases and J by 0 bases, with 6 bases between. CDR1 and CDR2 from the germline V gene are SGHTA and FQGNSA. The CDR3 is 13 residues long. The CDR3 region has the DNA TGTGCCAGCAGCTACCGAATGAACACTGAAGCTTTCTTT. Its translation is CASSYRMNTEAFF.

This clonotype was picked up a small number of times. The chain combines TRBV20-1 with TRBJ2-2, with D unresolved. This CDR3 contains 14 residues. Trimming shortened V by 2 bases and J by 2 bases, and 9 bases separated the two germline ends. CDR1 and CDR2 from the germline V gene are DFQATT and SNEGSKA (reference sequence). CDR3 region: CSARLRYNTGELFF. The CDR3 bases are TGCAGTGCTAGACTGCGCTATAACACCGGGGAGCTGTTTTTT.

The V gene is TRBV3-1, the J gene TRBJ1-1, with TRBD1 as a possible D gene (5 bases). There are 13 residues in the CDR3. CDR1 is LGHDT, CDR2 YNNKEL, per germline (reference sequence). Trimming removed 5 bases from V and 2 bases from J, with 9 bases in between. In DNA, the CDR3 is TGTGCCAGCAGCTATGGGACTAACACTGAAGCTTTCTTT. It codes for CASSYGTNTEAFF.

The chain couples TRBV6-1 to TRBJ1-2; D is ambiguous. With 5 bases removed from V and 3 bases from J, the gap between germline ends came to 10 bases. Per the germline V gene, CDR1 is MNHNS and CDR2 is SASEGT. CDR3 length: 13 amino acids. The CDR3 nucleotides read TGTGCCAGCAGTAATTGGGGTTACTATGGCTACACCTTC. Its translation: CASSNWGYYGYTF.

The chain is built from TRBV30 and TRBJ2-4, with D possibly TRBD2 on 7 matching bases. Germline V gene data show CDR1 as GTSNPN and CDR2 as SVGIG (reference sequence). V shed 3 bases and J shed 6 bases, with 18 bases lying between them. The CDR3 runs to 15 residues. DNA of the CDR3: TGTGCCTGGAGCCCCCTAGGGGGGGGCAGAAACATTCAGTACTTC. Protein sequence: CAWSPLGGGRNIQYF.

This clonotype has just one count. This rearrangement joins TRBV7-6 to TRBJ1-5; 9 bases are a match to TRBD1. The V gene end was trimmed by 3 bases and the J gene end by 5 bases; junction bases not matched to a gene: 2. Germline V lookup: CDR1 SGHVS, CDR2 FNYEAQ. There are 14 residues in the CDR3. DNA of the CDR3: TGTGCCAGCAGCTTCCGGACAGGGGATCAGCCCCAGCATTTT. It is translated as CASSFRTGDQPQHF.

The chain joins TRBV7-9 to TRBJ2-5, with 8 bases that match TRBD2. Germline CDR1 SEHNR, CDR2 FQNEAQ (reference sequence). V dropped 3 bases and J dropped 4; count of bases not matched to a gene: 1. The CDR3 runs 13 residues. The DNA for the CDR3 is TGTGCCAGCAGCTTTACTAGCGGAGAGACCCAGTACTTC. Translation: CASSFTSGETQYF. Based on the CDR3 plus reference TRBV7-9 and TRBJ2-5, the full variable domain is DTGVSQNPRHKITKRGQNVTFRCDPISEHNRLYWYRQTLGQGPEFLTYFQNEAQLEKSRLLSDRFSAERPKGSFSTLEIQRTEQGDSAMYLCASSFTSGETQYFGPGTRLLVL.

The chain combines TRBV21-1 with TRBJ2-4; the tabulated D call, TRBD2, remains unverified against the DNA. TRBV21-1 is deemed a pseudogene. This CDR3 spans 19 amino acids. The CDR3 region has the DNA TGTGCCAGCAGCAAAGAGCCGTCGCGGGAGGATCAAACAGAAAACATTCAGTACTTC. This translates into CASSKEPSREDQTENIQYF.

This clonotype was counted only a few times. The chain is built from TRBV2 and TRBJ1-1; D is possibly TRBD1 (6 bases). V shed 6 bases and J shed 4 bases, with 15 bases lying between them. The germline V gene encodes CDR1 SNHLY and CDR2 FYNNEI. The CDR3 is made up of 14 amino acids. The CDR3 reads CASRADSTGTEAFF. The CDR3 DNA sequence: TGTGCCAGCAGAGCGGACAGTACGGGCACTGAAGCTTTCTTT.

This clonotype has more than one count but fewer than ten. This chain connects TRBV19 to TRBJ1-3; the D gene is possibly TRBD1 (5 bases). The CDR3 totals 17 residues. Per the germline V gene, CDR1 is LNHDA and CDR2 is SQIVND (reference sequence). V was trimmed by 5 bases and J by 3 bases, leaving 20 bases between them. CDR3 sequence reads: CASSSRPGPVDGNTIYF. The CDR3 DNA is TGTGCCAGTAGTTCGCGCCCAGGGCCTGTCGATGGAAACACCATATATTTT.